This T cell receptor beta chain was sequenced in a study of T cell changes during pregnancy in multiple sclerosis. Sequenced by immunoSEQ multiplex PCR; TCRdb stores in-frame clones only, minus some. Here the sample spans 44,000 or so clones, approximately 87% being singletons. Trimming left V 6 bases short and J 4 bases short, with 13 bases between. The germline V gene encodes CDR1 MNHEY and CDR2 SMNVEV (reference sequence). The CDR3 length is 14 residues. The origin of this receptor is a female donor in good health, enrolled as a control in a pregnancy study. Sequenced here: peripheral blood, sampled in the first trimester of pregnancy. The chain couples TRBV27 to TRBJ1-5; possibly TRBD1 for D (6 bases). Here the CDR3 reads CASRRAGENQPQHF. The DNA of the CDR3 is TGTGCCAGCAGGCGGGCAGGGGAGAATCAGCCCCAGCATTTT.